The text below deals with one T cell receptor beta chain. Antigen: not known. The data originate from a study of graft-versus-host responses after intestinal transplantation. In the study overall: Each recipient received a multivisceral, liver-intestinal, or isolated intestinal graft. Every recipient had anti-thymocyte globulin induction and 2 to 4 years of tacrolimus plus steroids. Broader study findings: Researchers found GvH clones in recipient marrow, and some showed up first in ileum or blood. Early after transplant, HvG clones declined as circulating GvH clones peaked.

The protocol was immunoSEQ multiplex PCR, while the TCRdb copy is restricted to in-frame clones and leaves out a portion. The profile shows approximately 85,000 clones, approximately 89% of them singletons. CDR1 SGHVS and CDR2 FNYEAQ come from the germline V gene. V was pared by 6 bases and J by 1 base, with 29 bases between. This CDR3 spans 20 amino acids. Sequenced material: unstimulated CD8+ T cells sorted from spleen or lymph node cells, taken before transplant. The TCR originated in a human donor who was the organ donor for an intestinal transplant. The chain couples TRBV7-6 to TRBJ2-3; D might be TRBD2 (6 bases). The CDR3 nucleotides read TGTGCCAGCAGGTCCTGGGGGGACGAGGGGATGATAAGCGGCACAGATACGCAGTATTTT. This codes for CASRSWGDEGMISGTDTQYF.